This is a list of T cell receptor beta chains from one sample in a study of blood T cell repertoires in COVID-19. Produced via immunoSEQ multiplex PCR; TCRdb's table is partial and in-frame only. Of approximately 200,000 clones listed, roughly four fifths are singletons. Sequenced material: PBMCs or T cells enriched from blood (not recorded which). Every receptor here comes from a man in his sixties who had recovered from COVID-19. CDR3s include the opening cysteine and the closing phenylalanine or tryptophan. The D gene is left open where the match is weak. Only some rows state a clone size, as once, few, many or a class for expanded clones.

abundance,j_gene,v_gene,d_gene,CDR3aa,CDR3nt
.,TRBJ2-1,TRBV5-1,.,CASSLPPRGRGGVEQFF,TGCGCCAGCAGCTTGCCCCCAAGGGGTAGAGGTGGAGTTGAGCAGTTCTTC
few,TRBJ2-2,TRBV19,.,CASSISGAGELFF,TGTGCCAGTAGTATTTCCGGGGCCGGGGAGCTGTTTTTT
.,TRBJ1-6,TRBV27,.,CASSLFFRAGVNSPLHF,TGTGCCAGCAGTTTATTTTTTCGGGCAGGGGTCAATTCACCCCTCCACTTT
.,TRBJ2-1,TRBV4-3,TRBD2,CASSQNGGAYNEQFF,TGCGCCAGCAGCCAAAACGGGGGGGCCTACAATGAGCAGTTCTTC
few,TRBJ1-6,TRBV7-2,TRBD1,CASIPTGQHSPLHF,TGTGCCAGCATCCCGACAGGGCAGCATTCACCCCTCCACTTT
.,TRBJ2-3,TRBV2,.,CASRAGISTDTQYF,TGTGCCAGCAGGGCGGGCATTAGCACAGATACGCAGTATTTT
.,TRBJ1-6,TRBV3-1/TRBV3-2,TRBD1,CASSQRWDSYSYNSPLHF,TGTGCCAGCAGCCAAAGATGGGACAGCTACTCCTATAATTCACCCCTCCACTTT
.,TRBJ1-6,TRBV5-8,TRBD1,CASSLLLRGQANSPLHF,TGTGCCAGCAGCTTGCTCCTGAGAGGACAGGCCAATTCACCCCTCCACTTT
few,TRBJ2-4,TRBV12-3/TRBV12-4,TRBD2,CASRTRDYRQYF,TGTGCCAGCAGAACCCGGGACTACCGTCAGTACTTC
.,TRBJ1-1,TRBV14,.,CASSEGQWLGGRAFF,TGTGCCAGCAGCGAAGGACAGTGGCTGGGGGGTCGAGCTTTCTTT
few,TRBJ1-3,TRBV5-5,.,CASSADISSGNTIYF,TGTGCCAGCAGCGCCGACATCTCCTCTGGAAACACCATATATTTT
.,TRBJ1-6,TRBV5-1,.,CASSLDPGNSPLHF,TGCGCCAGCAGCTTGGATCCCGGGAATTCACCCCTCCACTTT
few,TRBJ2-3,TRBV11-2,TRBD1,CASSLGQGVTDTQYF,TGTGCCAGCAGCCTCGGACAGGGGGTCACAGATACGCAGTATTTT
.,TRBJ2-7,TRBV30,.,CAWTPEGYEQYF,TGTGCCTGGACACCGGAGGGCTACGAGCAGTACTTC
.,TRBJ2-2,TRBV4-3,TRBD2,CASSQDRAETSVFGELFF,TGCGCCAGCAGCCAAGACCGCGCCGAGACTAGCGTGTTCGGGGAGCTGTTTTTT
.,TRBJ2-1,TRBV25-1,.,CASNSDRNNEQFF,TGTGCCAGCAACTCGGACAGAAACAATGAGCAGTTCTTC
.,TRBJ2-4,TRBV7-9,TRBD1,CASSPWDRGKNIQYF,TGTGCCAGCAGCCCCTGGGACAGGGGGAAAAACATTCAGTACTTC
.,TRBJ2-7,TRBV21-1,.,CALSDRNYEQYF,TGTGCCCTCAGCGACAGAAACTACGAGCAGTACTTC
.,TRBJ2-1,TRBV28,TRBD2,CASRSGGYNEQFF,TGTGCCAGCCGTAGCGGGGGATACAATGAGCAGTTCTTC
few,TRBJ2-7,TRBV27,TRBD1,CASSLGTGFNEQYF,TGTGCCAGCAGTTTGGGGACAGGGTTCAACGAGCAGTACTTC
.,TRBJ1-1,TRBV3-1/TRBV3-2,TRBD1,CASSQVPGGSEAFF,TGTGCCAGCAGCCAAGTCCCAGGGGGCAGTGAAGCTTTCTTT
.,TRBJ2-5,TRBV6-1,.,CASSEEGRGETQYF,TGTGCCAGCAGTGAGGAGGGAAGGGGAGAGACCCAGTACTTC
.,TRBJ2-7,TRBV6-5,TRBD1,CASSGTGMIYEQYF,TGTGCCAGCAGCGGGACAGGGATGATCTACGAGCAGTACTTC
.,TRBJ1-3,TRBV5-6,.,CASSLRAGAGNTIYF,TGTGCCAGCAGCTTGAGGGCAGGGGCTGGAAACACCATATATTTT
once,TRBJ1-1,TRBV29-1,.,CSVEAATVTEAFF,TGCAGCGTTGAAGCCGCGACAGTCACTGAAGCTTTCTTT
.,TRBJ2-3,TRBV18,.,CASSTRVTQGTDTQYF,TGTGCCAGCTCAACCAGGGTGACCCAAGGCACAGATACGCAGTATTTT
.,TRBJ1-1,TRBV19,.,CASTHEQGQGNTEAFF,TGTGCCAGTACCCATGAGCAGGGACAAGGGAACACTGAAGCTTTCTTT
.,TRBJ2-2,TRBV24-1,.,CATSQTGNTGELFF,TGTGCCACCAGCCAGACAGGAAACACCGGGGAGCTGTTTTTT
.,TRBJ2-3,TRBV5-1,TRBD2,CASSLGLRGVADTQYF,TGCGCCAGCAGCTTGGGTTTGCGGGGGGTTGCAGATACGCAGTATTTT
few,TRBJ1-1,TRBV7-3,.,CASSLEQNTEAFF,TGTGCCAGCAGCTTAGAACAGAACACTGAAGCTTTCTTT
.,TRBJ2-3,TRBV11-3,TRBD2,CASSAGGKSDTQYF,TGTGCCAGCAGCGCCGGGGGGAAGTCAGATACGCAGTATTTT